Many counts were recorded for the clone carrying this T cell receptor beta chain. Its target is unknown. V dropped 4 bases and J dropped 5 bases, with 11 bases sitting between them. The CDR3 loop spans 14 amino acids. Germline-derived CDR1 and CDR2 are MNHNS and SASEGT. The iRepertoire nested amplicon-rescue multiplex PCR amplified TCR alpha and beta CDR3s from RNA. Tissue mRNA or PBMC total RNA, about 85-400 ng, went into one-step reverse transcription and amplification. TCRdb redid the calling of the multiplex PCR reads with MiXCR, one entry per CDR3 protein. The repertoire has under 150,000 distinct CDR3 sequences, around 42% of them found once; the top ten carry around 20%. This record comes from a study of glioma-infiltrating T cells. Findings of the study overall: Gliomas, especially low-grade, showed above-expected tissue-blood divergence; non-neoplastic patients showed below. Only very few CDR3 sequences appeared in both tissue and blood.

V is TRBV6-1 and J is TRBJ2-2; D is unresolved. The sample consisted of glioma tissue, nonneoplastic brain tissue, or PBMCs (not recorded which). The clonotype comes from a human donor with low-grade glioma or glioblastoma, undergoing nonglioma brain surgery, or in good health (not recorded which). CDR3 sequence reads: CASSVSSQTGELFF. Here the CDR3 DNA reads TGTGCCAGCAGTGTGTCGTCACAAACCGGGGAGCTGTTTTTT.